Listed below are T cell receptor beta chains from one sample, sequenced in a study of T cell repertoires in cytomegalovirus infection. TCRdb reprocessed the reads with MiXCR, giving one entry per CDR3 protein. The table lists 570,000 or so distinct CDR3 sequences, about 40% of them singletons. Antigens of these TCRs are unknown. Source: cultured PBMCs, taken from culture after CMV antigen stimulation. The receptors were sampled from a human donor in good health (CMV status not recorded). Some clones in this sample may be carry-over from other donors' samples. The conserved cysteine and the conserved F or W are not part of the CDR3 here.

V gene,CDR3 protein
TRBV20-1,SAKGRGASNSPLH
TRBV2,AHGGTEIHEQY
TRBV7-6,ASSKGAHTQETQY
TRBV6-5,ASSYQRGVADTQY
TRBV10-3,AMASDRATDTQY
TRBV29-1,SVEDKGNEQF
TRBV19,ASSSHSKGNYGYT
TRBV4-3,ASSPGLGPLEQY
TRBV15,ATSREIGTGTYEQY
TRBV7-9,ASSYISQGAWGTQY
TRBV4-1,ASSHRQGMGTEAF
TRBV7-9,ASSPLAGGSSYEQY
TRBV7-8,ASSLPGQGLDTQY
TRBV7-2,ASSLGGVGLSEQY
TRBV11-2,ASSLAGLAATQY
TRBV5-6,ASSLVPTGTEAF
TRBV19,ASSISGGTYEQY
TRBV7-9,ASQGTPLLETQY
TRBV20-1,TAGTGGEQY
TRBV7-9,ASSFPGVTKNIQY
TRBV7-9,ASSSPTIETSGRQPYNEQF
TRBV7-8,ASSWGTSRSLETQY